The 4 T cell receptor beta chains reported below all come from one sample, sequenced in a study of spatial heterogeneity in lung cancer. TCRdb fed the 5' RACE reads into MiXCR, producing one record per CDR3 protein. The sample lists 40,000 to 55,000 distinct CDR3 sequences, nearly 7% occurring once. Time point of the sample: sample taken at primary tumor resection. The sample in question was PBMCs, obtained at surgery. These receptors were taken from a female donor with early-stage non-small cell lung cancer.

Remarks on this clonotype: A much larger clone lies a single base off, so this may be a read error. V gene TRBV28 combines with J gene TRBJ2-7; D is possibly TRBD1 (6 bases). V was trimmed by 10 bases and J by 3 bases, leaving 16 bases between them. This CDR3 region has 13 residues. Germline V gives CDR1 MDHEN, CDR2 SYDVKM. The CDR3 sequence is CANSVGQFYEQYF. CDR3 coding DNA: TGTGCCAACAGCGTTGGACAGTTCTACGAGCAGTACTTC.

In this sample, this clonotype turned up a few times. V gene TRBV6-6 combines with J gene TRBJ1-1; no clear D. In germline, CDR1 is MNHNY, CDR2 SVGAGI (reference sequence). The CDR3 is made up of 11 amino acids. Trimming took 6 bases from V and 5 from J, leaving 7 bases between them. The CDR3 is CASSRGTEAFF. The CDR3 nucleotides are TGTGCCAGCAGCCGCGGAACTGAAGCTTTCTTT.

The rearrangement links TRBV28 to TRBJ2-5; 7 bases align to TRBD1. This CDR3 is built from 13 residues. Germline V gives CDR1 MDHEN, CDR2 SYDVKM. V was clipped by 6 bases and J by 5 bases; unmatched bases: 6. In DNA form, the CDR3 reads TGTGCCAGCAGGATGACAGGGACCGAGACCCAGTACTTC. Its translation: CASRMTGTETQYF.

This clonotype was recorded at least ten times. The chain is built from TRBV29-1 and TRBJ2-3; D may correspond to TRBD1 or TRBD2 (5 bases each). Per germline, CDR1 SQVTM and CDR2 ANQGSEA. Trimming took off 7 bases at V and 9 bases at J, with 17 bases between the two ends. The CDR3 consists of 12 residues. CDR3: CSGRGDTETQYF. The CDR3 bases are TGCAGCGGACGGGGCGACACCGAAACGCAGTATTTT.